This T cell receptor beta chain was obtained from a study of spatial heterogeneity in lung cancer. Study-wide points: Compared with follow-up, resection was when ubiquitous expanded tumor TCRs appeared in blood more.

In its sample, this clonotype was seen many times. What it recognizes is unknown. In the library, each TCR cDNA molecule bore its own unique molecular identifier. Via MiXCR, TCRdb re-called the 5' RACE reads, giving one row per CDR3 protein. The top ten hold under 14% of the sample, which has just under 40,000 distinct CDR3 sequences, approximately 5.5% seen once. Documented time point: sample taken at primary tumor resection. The study sequenced unsorted whole RNA from tumor, nontumor lung or frozen PBMC. The starting material was PBMCs, obtained at surgery. This clonotype was sampled from a male donor with early-stage non-small cell lung cancer.

The CDR3 nucleotides read TGCGCCAGCAGCTTGTCGGAGGGAAGTCCTGGAAACACCATATATTTT. Amino acids: CASSLSEGSPGNTIYF. This chain uses TRBV5-1 with TRBJ1-3, with D uncertain. The CDR3 has 16 residues. The V and J ends lost 1 base and 2 bases respectively, with 13 bases between them. The germline V gene encodes CDR1 SGHRS and CDR2 YFSETQ.